This entry lists 22 T cell receptor beta chains sequenced from one sample in a study of identical twins. MiXCR, applied by TCRdb to the 5' RACE reads, yields one record per CDR3 protein. The table lists a few hundred thousand distinct CDR3 sequences, around 8.8% of them singletons. The sample was also reused in another study, on yellow fever vaccine responses in identical twins.

Sequences were obtained from CD8+ T cells sorted from blood. These receptor sequences come from a young woman in good health.

This clonotype was detected only a few times. The genes are TRBV4-3 and TRBJ2-7; D is undetermined. Trimming took off 0 bases at V and 0 bases at J, with 15 bases between the two ends. This CDR3 is 17 amino acids long. Germline lookup yields CDR1 LGHNA and CDR2 YSLEER. The CDR3 DNA is TGCGCCAGCAGCCAAGATACTGTCACCTATCCCTCCTACGAGCAGTACTTC. As protein: CASSQDTVTYPSYEQYF.

The chain combines TRBV29-1 with TRBJ1-2; D uncertain. CDR3 length: 12 amino acids. Germline V gene data show CDR1 as SQVTM and CDR2 as ANQGSEA. Trimming cost V 0 bases and J 5 bases, with 7 bases left between them. The CDR3 loop is CSVEDPGYGYTF. The CDR3 nucleotides read TGCAGCGTTGAAGACCCCGGTTATGGCTACACCTTC.

The V and J genes are TRBV7-9 and TRBJ1-6; D is unclear. There are 14 residues in the CDR3. V was cut by 7 bases and J by 11 bases, with 18 bases left in between. Germline V gives CDR1 SEHNR, CDR2 FQNEAQ (reference sequence). The CDR3 region is CASTSGRLGTPLHF. In DNA, the CDR3 is TGTGCCAGCACCTCCGGGCGTCTGGGGACACCCCTCCACTTT.

This clonotype was recorded many times. CDR3 region: CATQADLQETQYF. Here the CDR3 DNA reads TGCGCCACCCAAGCGGACCTCCAAGAGACCCAGTACTTC. The J gene is TRBJ2-5, the V gene TRBV10-1; tentative D call: TRBD2 (5 bases). The CDR3 has 13 amino acids. Germline values: CDR1 WNHNN, CDR2 SYGVQD (reference sequence). V was pared by 10 bases and J by 1 base, with 13 bases between.

This clonotype was seen only a few times. The chain recombines TRBV12-3 or TRBV12-4 with TRBJ2-3, with D perhaps TRBD1 or TRBD2 (7 bases each). This CDR3 region has 19 residues. The ends were cut back, 3 bases at V and 5 bases at J, with 27 bases in the middle. The CDR3 DNA follows: TGTGCCAGCAGTTTTAGTCCAGGGGGGGGCCCAGGCAAGAGAGATACGCAGTATTTT. The encoded protein is CASSFSPGGGPGKRDTQYF.

This clonotype was recorded many times. The chain is built from TRBV29-1 and TRBJ2-7; no definite D call. This CDR3 has 13 amino acids. Deletions cut 0 bases from V and 3 bases from J, with 9 bases between. Germline V gene sequence: CDR1 SQVTM, CDR2 ANQGSEA. CDR3 sequence: CSVEDSQIYEQYF. CDR3 nucleotides: TGCAGCGTTGAAGATAGCCAGATCTACGAGCAGTACTTC.

V is TRBV9 and J is TRBJ1-1; TRBD1 might be the D (6 bases). Trimming shortened V by 0 bases and J by 1 base, and 10 bases separated the two germline ends. This CDR3 contains 15 residues. Per germline, CDR1 SGDLS and CDR2 YYNGEE. The CDR3 spells CASSVAHRENTEAFF. CDR3 bases: TGTGCCAGCAGCGTAGCCCACAGGGAGAACACTGAAGCTTTCTTT.

This clonotype was picked up many times. This chain joins TRBV12-3 or TRBV12-4 and TRBJ2-1, with D unclear. V was clipped by 7 bases and J by 1 base, with 11 bases between them. This CDR3 spans 14 amino acids. The chain's CDR3 is CASTTVESYNEQFF. The CDR3, as DNA: TGTGCCAGCACTACGGTAGAGTCCTACAATGAGCAGTTCTTC.

This clonotype has only a few counts. The rearrangement uses TRBV20-1 and TRBJ2-2; 14 nucleotides line up with TRBD2. CDR1 and CDR2 from the germline V gene are DFQATT and SNEGSKA (reference sequence). The V and J ends lost 3 bases and 7 bases, in that order; junction bases with no gene match: 4. CDR3 length: 15 residues. Here the CDR3 DNA reads TGCAGTGCTAGCGGGACTAGCGGGAGTTTCGGGGAGCTGTTTTTT. Translation gives CSASGTSGSFGELFF.

This clonotype has just a few counts. V is TRBV7-9 and J is TRBJ2-1; no firm D call. Trimming took 5 bases from V and 2 from J, leaving 7 bases between them. The CDR3 runs to 13 residues. Germline V gives CDR1 SEHNR, CDR2 FQNEAQ (reference sequence). The CDR3 spells CASSGWPYNEQFF. In nucleotides, the CDR3 is TGTGCCAGCAGCGGGTGGCCCTACAATGAGCAGTTCTTC.

This clonotype has ten or more counts. Here the CDR3 reads CALREGAYNEQFF. CDR3 DNA: TGTGCCCTCCGGGAGGGGGCCTACAATGAGCAGTTCTTC. The chain has TRBV7-9 and TRBJ2-1, with 8 bases matching TRBD2. Germline assignment: CDR1 SEHNR and CDR2 FQNEAQ (reference sequence). The CDR3 is 13 amino acids. J gave up 2 bases and V 11 bases, and 5 bases lay outside the gene matches.

The V call is TRBV4-1, the J call TRBJ2-3, with D uncertain. With 1 base removed from V and 1 base from J, the gap between germline ends came to 15 bases. CDR3 length: 17 amino acids. The V gene's germline CDR1 is MGHRA and CDR2 YSYEKL. CDR3 sequence reads: CASSQAYPRLGTDTQYF. The CDR3 region has the DNA TGCGCCAGCAGCCAAGCCTACCCCCGCCTGGGCACAGATACGCAGTATTTT.

This clonotype was detected only a few times. The chain joins TRBV9 to TRBJ2-1; possible D gene TRBD2, 6 bases. Germline-derived CDR1 and CDR2 are SGDLS and YYNGEE. With 0 bases removed from V and 7 bases from J, the gap between germline ends came to 14 bases. CDR3 length: 15 amino acids. The CDR3 DNA reads as TGTGCCAGCAGCGTAGCTACAGTGGAGGGGAATGAGCAGTTCTTC. This sequence encodes CASSVATVEGNEQFF. The full variable domain, completed using reference TRBV9 and TRBJ2-1, is DSGVTQTPKHLITATGQRVTLRCSPRSGDLSVYWYQQSLDQGLQFLIQYYNGEERAKGNILERFSAQQFPDLHSELNLSSLELGDSALYFCASSVATVEGNEQFFGPGTRLTVL.

The V and J genes are TRBV28 and TRBJ2-7, with 10 nucleotides matching TRBD2. Germline loops: CDR1 MDHEN, CDR2 SYDVKM. The J segment lost 3 bases and the V segment lost 6 bases, leaving 8 bases of the junction unmatched. The CDR3 sequence is 15 residues long. CDR3 DNA sequence: TGTGCCAGCAGCTACACCCTAGCGGGAGTCTACGAGCAGTACTTC. It is translated as CASSYTLAGVYEQYF.

The chain recombines TRBV7-2 with TRBJ2-5, with TRBD2 identical over 8 bases. The CDR3 is 16 residues long. Germline trimming cut 2 bases from V and 1 base from J; bases unmatched to any gene: 6. Germline loops: CDR1 SGHTA, CDR2 FQGNSA. Here the CDR3 DNA reads TGTGCCAGCAGCTTAAATTCGGGACTAGTCCAAGAGACCCAGTACTTC. Translation: CASSLNSGLVQETQYF.

Only a few counts were recorded for this clonotype. The chain joins TRBV27 to TRBJ2-5, with D uncertain. Germline loops: CDR1 MNHEY, CDR2 SMNVEV (reference sequence). The V end was cut by 4 bases, the J end by 5 bases, with 14 bases between. The CDR3 consists of 14 residues. The CDR3 region has the DNA TGTGCCAGCAGTTCCCCAAAGAATCGGGAGACCCAGTACTTC. As protein: CASSSPKNRETQYF.

This chain uses TRBV12-3 or TRBV12-4 with TRBJ2-2, with 15 bases lining up with TRBD2. Germline trimming cut 4 bases from V and 7 bases from J; bases unmatched to any gene: 7. The CDR3 is made up of 17 amino acids. The chain's CDR3 is CASSSRTSGRVGGELFF. As DNA, the CDR3 is TGTGCCAGCAGTTCCCGGACTAGCGGGAGGGTAGGCGGGGAGCTGTTTTTT.

CDR3 DNA sequence: TGCAGTGCTAGAGACAGGATCCTAGCGGTATCCTACAATGAGCAGTTCTTC. This gives the protein CSARDRILAVSYNEQFF. This chain joins TRBV20-1 and TRBJ2-1, with 7 bases identical to TRBD2. The CDR3 runs 17 residues. Germline trimming cut 0 bases from V and 1 base from J; bases unmatched to any gene: 9. Looked up from germline, CDR1 is DFQATT and CDR2 is SNEGSKA (reference sequence).

The chain uses TRBV29-1 and TRBJ1-3, with a possible D match to TRBD1 (5 bases). CDR1 is SQVTM, CDR2 ANQGSEA, per germline. V gave up 3 bases and J gave up 6 bases, with 9 bases separating them. The CDR3 is 12 amino acids. CDR3 DNA: TGCAGCGTTGAGGGACTGTCAAACACCATATATTTT. Its protein is CSVEGLSNTIYF.

The table lists this clonotype with many counts. The CDR3, as DNA: TGCGCCAGCACGGACTACACTTGGGAGCAGTTCTTC. This encodes CASTDYTWEQFF. The chain links TRBV5-1 to TRBJ2-1; D is possibly TRBD2 (6 bases). V dropped 6 bases and J dropped 10 bases, with 14 bases sitting between them. CDR1 and CDR2 (germline): SGHRS, YFSETQ. This CDR3 has 12 residues.

This clonotype was counted only a few times. The chain combines TRBV4-1 with TRBJ1-1; no clear D gene. V lost 4 bases and J 6 bases, leaving 15 bases between the germline ends. Looked up from germline, CDR1 is MGHRA and CDR2 is YSYEKL. This CDR3 region has 14 residues. The CDR3 DNA follows: TGCGCCAGCAGCCTCGGAAGTTTAAAACCTGAAGCTTTCTTT. Translation gives CASSLGSLKPEAFF.

V gene TRBV5-1 combines with J gene TRBJ1-3, with a weak D call TRBD1 (6 bases). Germline-derived CDR1 and CDR2 are SGHRS and YFSETQ. V gave up 5 bases and J gave up 2 bases, with 14 bases separating them. The CDR3 length is 15 residues. The CDR3 DNA follows: TGCGCCAGCAGGCAAAGCACAGGGACTGGAAACACCATATATTTT. This encodes CASRQSTGTGNTIYF.